This TCR beta chain was found in a study of blood T cell repertoires in COVID-19. On the study more broadly: The samples span acute and convalescent COVID-19 from the United States, Italy and Spain. Nucleic acid was either cDNA or gDNA, and it came from T cells, B-cell-depleted T cells, or PBMCs.

In germline, CDR1 is MNHEY, CDR2 SVGAGI. The CDR3 runs 15 residues. The trim removed 0 bases at V and 4 bases at J, leaving 6 bases unmatched. A remark on this clone: Distinct nucleotide sequences in the sample also encode this CDR3.

Per the authors' pipeline: Nucleated cell number was recorded as an estimate derived from reference gene primer amplification. Using immunoSEQ multiplex PCR, the repertoire was profiled, and TCRdb retains in-frame clones only, with some absent. The V and J calls and clone size come from that table; D and trimming were worked out from the DNA. The sample shows approximately 270,000 clones, roughly nine tenths of them seen only once. The specimen was peripheral blood. The chain couples TRBV6-5 to TRBJ2-7, with 7 nucleotides matching TRBD1. This receptor was obtained from a man aged 18-30 years with active or convalescent COVID-19. DNA for the CDR3: TGTGCCAGCAGTTACTCGAACAGGGGTGGGTACGAGCAGTACTTC. This encodes CASSYSNRGGYEQYF.